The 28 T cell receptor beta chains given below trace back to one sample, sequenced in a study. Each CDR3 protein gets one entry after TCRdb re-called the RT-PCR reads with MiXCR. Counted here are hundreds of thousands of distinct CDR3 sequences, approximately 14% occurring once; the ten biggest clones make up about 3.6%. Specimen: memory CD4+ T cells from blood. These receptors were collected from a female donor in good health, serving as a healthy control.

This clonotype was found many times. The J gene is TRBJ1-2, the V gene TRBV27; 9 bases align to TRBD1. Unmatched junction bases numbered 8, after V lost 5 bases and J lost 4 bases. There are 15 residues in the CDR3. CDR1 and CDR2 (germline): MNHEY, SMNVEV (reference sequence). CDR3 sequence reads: CASSPGTGSLYGYTF. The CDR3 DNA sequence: TGTGCCAGCAGTCCCGGGACAGGGAGTCTCTATGGCTACACCTTC.

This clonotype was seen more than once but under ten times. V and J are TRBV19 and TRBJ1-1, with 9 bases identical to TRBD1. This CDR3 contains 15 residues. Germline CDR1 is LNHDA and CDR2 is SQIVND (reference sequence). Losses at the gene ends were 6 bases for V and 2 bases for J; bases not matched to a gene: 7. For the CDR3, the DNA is TGTGCCAGTAGAGAACAGGGGGCCGAAAACACTGAAGCTTTCTTT. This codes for CASREQGAENTEAFF.

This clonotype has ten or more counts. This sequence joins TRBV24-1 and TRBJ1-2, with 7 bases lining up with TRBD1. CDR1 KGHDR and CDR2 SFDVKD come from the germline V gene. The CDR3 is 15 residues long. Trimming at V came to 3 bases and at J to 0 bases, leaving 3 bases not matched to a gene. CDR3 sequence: CATSDPQGSNYGYTF. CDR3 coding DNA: TGTGCCACCAGTGATCCACAGGGGTCTAACTATGGCTACACCTTC.

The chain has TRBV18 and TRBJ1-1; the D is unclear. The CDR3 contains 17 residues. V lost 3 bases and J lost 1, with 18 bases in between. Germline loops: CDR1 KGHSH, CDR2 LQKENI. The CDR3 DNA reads TGTGCCAGCTCACCCACCCAGCATCCTCTGGGGAACACTGAAGCTTTCTTT. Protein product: CASSPTQHPLGNTEAFF.

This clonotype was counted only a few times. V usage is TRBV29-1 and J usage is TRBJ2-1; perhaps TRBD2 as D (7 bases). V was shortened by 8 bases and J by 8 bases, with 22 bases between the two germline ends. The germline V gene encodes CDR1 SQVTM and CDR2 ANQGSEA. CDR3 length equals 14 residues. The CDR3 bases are TGCAGCACTCGGAAGGGAGGGGGATGGGATGAGCAGTTCTTC. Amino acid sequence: CSTRKGGGWDEQFF.

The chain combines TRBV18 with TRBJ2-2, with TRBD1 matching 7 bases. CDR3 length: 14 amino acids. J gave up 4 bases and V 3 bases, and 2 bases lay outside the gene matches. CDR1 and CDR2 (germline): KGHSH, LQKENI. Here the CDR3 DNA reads TGTGCCAGCTCACCGGGACAGCCCACCGGGGAGCTGTTTTTT. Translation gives CASSPGQPTGELFF.

CDR3 region: CASSLRTGGPPNTEAFF. DNA for the CDR3: TGTGCCAGCAGCTTACGGACAGGGGGCCCTCCGAACACTGAAGCTTTCTTT. This chain links TRBV5-8 with TRBJ1-1, with TRBD1 matching over 11 bases. Germline V gene data show CDR1 as SGHTS and CDR2 as YDEGEE. V gave up 2 bases and J gave up 1 base; unmatched junction bases: 7. The CDR3 has 17 amino acids. The whole variable domain, remainder taken from reference TRBV5-8 and TRBJ1-1, is EAGVTQSPTHLIKTRGQQATLRCSPISGHTSVYWYQQALGLGLQFLLWYDEGEERNRGNFPPRFSGRQFPNYSSELNVNALELEDSALYLCASSLRTGGPPNTEAFFGQGTRLTVV.

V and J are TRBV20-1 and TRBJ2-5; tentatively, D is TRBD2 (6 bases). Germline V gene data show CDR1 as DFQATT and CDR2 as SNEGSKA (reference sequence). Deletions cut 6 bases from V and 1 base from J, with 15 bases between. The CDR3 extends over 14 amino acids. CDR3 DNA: TGCAGTGCCAGCCGGATGGGGGGCCAAGAGACCCAGTACTTC. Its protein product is CSASRMGGQETQYF.

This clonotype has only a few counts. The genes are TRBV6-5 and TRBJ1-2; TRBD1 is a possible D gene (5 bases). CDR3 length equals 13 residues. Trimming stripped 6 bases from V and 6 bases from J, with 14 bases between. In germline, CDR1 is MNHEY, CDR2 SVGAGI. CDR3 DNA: TGTGCCAGCAGGCACAAGGGCAGGGATGGCTACACCTTC. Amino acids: CASRHKGRDGYTF.

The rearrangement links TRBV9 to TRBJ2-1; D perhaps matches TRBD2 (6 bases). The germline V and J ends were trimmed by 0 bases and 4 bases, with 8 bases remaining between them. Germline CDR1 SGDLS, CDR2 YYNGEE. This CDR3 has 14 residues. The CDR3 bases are TGTGCCAGCAGCGTAGATGGAGGGTACAATGAGCAGTTCTTC. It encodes CASSVDGGYNEQFF.

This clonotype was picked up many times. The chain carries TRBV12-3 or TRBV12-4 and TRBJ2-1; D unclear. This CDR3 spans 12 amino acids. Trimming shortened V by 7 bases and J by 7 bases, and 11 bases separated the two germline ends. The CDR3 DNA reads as TGTGCCAGCACTCCCATTGGAAATGAGCAGTTCTTC. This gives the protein CASTPIGNEQFF.

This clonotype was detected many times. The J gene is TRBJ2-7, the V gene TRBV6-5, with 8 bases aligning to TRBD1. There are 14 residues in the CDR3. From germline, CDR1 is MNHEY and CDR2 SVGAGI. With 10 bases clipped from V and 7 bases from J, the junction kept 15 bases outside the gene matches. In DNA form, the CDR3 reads TGTGCCACTGGGGGACAGGCCGGACCGAGTGAGCAGTACTTC. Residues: CATGGQAGPSEQYF.

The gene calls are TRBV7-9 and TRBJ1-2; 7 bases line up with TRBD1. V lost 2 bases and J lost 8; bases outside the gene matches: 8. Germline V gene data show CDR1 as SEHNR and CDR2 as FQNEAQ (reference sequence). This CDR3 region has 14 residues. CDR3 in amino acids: CASSLSLTGDGYTF. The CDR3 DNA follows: TGTGCCAGCAGCTTATCCCTAACAGGGGACGGCTACACCTTC.

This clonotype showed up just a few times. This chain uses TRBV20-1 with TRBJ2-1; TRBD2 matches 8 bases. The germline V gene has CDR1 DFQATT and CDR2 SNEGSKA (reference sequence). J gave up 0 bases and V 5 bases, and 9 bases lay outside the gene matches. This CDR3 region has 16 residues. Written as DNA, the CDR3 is TGCAGTGCTCCTGTGGGGGGGACTAGCTCCTACAATGAGCAGTTCTTC. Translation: CSAPVGGTSSYNEQFF.

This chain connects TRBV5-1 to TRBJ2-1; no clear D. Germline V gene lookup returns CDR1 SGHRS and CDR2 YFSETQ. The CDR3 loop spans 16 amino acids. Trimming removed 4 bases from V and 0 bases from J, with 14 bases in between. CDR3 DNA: TGCGCCAGCAGCCCCTCTGGGTCAAGCTCCTACAATGAGCAGTTCTTC. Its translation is CASSPSGSSSYNEQFF.

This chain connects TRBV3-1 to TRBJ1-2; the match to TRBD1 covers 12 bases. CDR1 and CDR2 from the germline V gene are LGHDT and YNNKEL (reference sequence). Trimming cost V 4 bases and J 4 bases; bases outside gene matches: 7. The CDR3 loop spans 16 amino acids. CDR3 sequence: CASSLGTGGSSYGYTF. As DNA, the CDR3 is TGTGCCAGCAGCCTCGGGACAGGGGGCTCTAGCTATGGCTACACCTTC.

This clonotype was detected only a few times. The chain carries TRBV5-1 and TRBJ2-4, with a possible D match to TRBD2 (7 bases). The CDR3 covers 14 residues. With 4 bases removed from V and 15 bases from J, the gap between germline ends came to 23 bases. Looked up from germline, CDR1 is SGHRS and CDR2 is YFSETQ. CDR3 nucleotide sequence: TGCGCCAGCAGCGAGGGGGAGGGAGGGTCAGTCCCGTACTTC. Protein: CASSEGEGGSVPYF.

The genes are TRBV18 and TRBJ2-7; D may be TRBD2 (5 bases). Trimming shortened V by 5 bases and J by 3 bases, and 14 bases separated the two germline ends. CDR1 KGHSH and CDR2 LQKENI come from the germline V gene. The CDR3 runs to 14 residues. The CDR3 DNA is TGTGCCAGCTCAGCCCAGAGAGGAGGCTACGAGCAGTACTTC. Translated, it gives CASSAQRGGYEQYF. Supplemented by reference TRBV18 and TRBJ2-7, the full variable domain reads NAGVMQNPRHLVRRRGQEARLRCSPMKGHSHVYWYRQLPEEGLKFMVYLQKENIIDESGMPKERFSAEFPKEGPSILRIQQVVRGDSAAYFCASSAQRGGYEQYFGPGTRLTVT.

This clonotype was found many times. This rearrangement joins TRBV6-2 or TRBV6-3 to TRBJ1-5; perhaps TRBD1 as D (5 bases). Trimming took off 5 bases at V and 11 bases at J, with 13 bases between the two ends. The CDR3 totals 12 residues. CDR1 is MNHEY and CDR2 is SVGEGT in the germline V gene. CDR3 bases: TGTGCCAGCAGTCCCCCTACAGGCACCCAGCATTTT. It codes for CASSPPTGTQHF.

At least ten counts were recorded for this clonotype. The CDR3 bases are TGTGCCAGCAGCCAAGCTGGTTGGAGTAGCGGGGGAGAGACGAACACCGGGGAGCTGTTTTTT. Its protein product is CASSQAGWSSGGETNTGELFF. This chain uses TRBV3-1 with TRBJ2-2, with TRBD2 matching 9 bases. The trim removed 1 base at V and 0 bases at J, leaving 15 bases unmatched. The length of the CDR3 is 21 residues. Per germline, CDR1 LGHDT and CDR2 YNNKEL (reference sequence).

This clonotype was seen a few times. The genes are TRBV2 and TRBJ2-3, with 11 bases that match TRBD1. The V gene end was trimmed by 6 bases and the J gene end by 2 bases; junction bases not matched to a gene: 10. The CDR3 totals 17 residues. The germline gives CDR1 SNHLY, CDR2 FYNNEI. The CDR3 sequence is CASRPKPGQGDTDTQYF. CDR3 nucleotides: TGTGCCAGCAGACCCAAACCGGGACAGGGGGACACAGATACGCAGTATTTT.

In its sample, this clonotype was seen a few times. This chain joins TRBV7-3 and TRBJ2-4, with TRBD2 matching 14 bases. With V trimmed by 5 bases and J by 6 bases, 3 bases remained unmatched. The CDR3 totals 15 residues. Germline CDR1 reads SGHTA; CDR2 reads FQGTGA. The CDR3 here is CASSPGTSGGNIQYF. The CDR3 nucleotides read TGTGCCAGCAGCCCCGGGACTAGCGGGGGAAACATTCAGTACTTC. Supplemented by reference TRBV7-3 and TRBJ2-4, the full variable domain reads GAGVSQTPSNKVTEKGKYVELRCDPISGHTALYWYRQSLGQGPEFLIYFQGTGAADDSGLPNDRFFAVRPEGSVSTLKIQRTERGDSAVYLCASSPGTSGGNIQYFGAGTRLSVL.

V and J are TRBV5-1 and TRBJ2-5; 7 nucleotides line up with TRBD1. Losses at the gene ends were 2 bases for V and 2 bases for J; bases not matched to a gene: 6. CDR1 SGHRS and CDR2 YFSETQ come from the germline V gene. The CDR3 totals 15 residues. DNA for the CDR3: TGCGCCAGCAGCTTAATCGGGACAGTACAAGAGACCCAGTACTTC. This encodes CASSLIGTVQETQYF.

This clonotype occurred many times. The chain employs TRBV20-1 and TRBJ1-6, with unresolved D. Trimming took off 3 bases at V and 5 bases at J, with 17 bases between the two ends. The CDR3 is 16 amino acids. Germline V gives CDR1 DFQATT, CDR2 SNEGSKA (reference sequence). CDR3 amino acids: CSASSDGYSNNSPLHF. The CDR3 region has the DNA TGCAGTGCTAGTTCCGATGGTTACAGTAATAATTCACCCCTCCACTTT.

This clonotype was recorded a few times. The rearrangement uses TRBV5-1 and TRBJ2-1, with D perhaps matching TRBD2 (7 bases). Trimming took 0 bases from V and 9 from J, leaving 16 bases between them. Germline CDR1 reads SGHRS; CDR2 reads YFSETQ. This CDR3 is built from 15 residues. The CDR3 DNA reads TGCGCCAGCAGCTTGGTAGCGGAGGGAGGGGGTGAGCAGTTCTTC. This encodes CASSLVAEGGGEQFF.

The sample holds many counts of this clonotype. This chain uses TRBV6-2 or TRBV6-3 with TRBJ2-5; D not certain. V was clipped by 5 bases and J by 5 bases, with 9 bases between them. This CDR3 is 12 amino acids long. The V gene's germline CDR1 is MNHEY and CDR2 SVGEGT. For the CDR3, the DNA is TGTGCCAGCAGTGCACGACTGGAGACCCAGTACTTC. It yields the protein CASSARLETQYF.

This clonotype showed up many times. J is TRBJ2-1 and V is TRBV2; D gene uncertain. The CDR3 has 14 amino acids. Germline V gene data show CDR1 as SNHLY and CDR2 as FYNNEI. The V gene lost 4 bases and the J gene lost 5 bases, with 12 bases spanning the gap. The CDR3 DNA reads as TGTGCCAGCAGTGTAGGCAGGTTTGACAATGAGCAGTTCTTC. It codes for CASSVGRFDNEQFF. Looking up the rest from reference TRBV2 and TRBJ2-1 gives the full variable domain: EPEVTQTPSHQVTQMGQEVILRCVPISNHLYFYWYRQILGQKVEFLVSFYNNEISEKSEIFDDQFSVERPDGSNFTLKIRSTKLEDSAMYFCASSVGRFDNEQFFGPGTRLTVL.

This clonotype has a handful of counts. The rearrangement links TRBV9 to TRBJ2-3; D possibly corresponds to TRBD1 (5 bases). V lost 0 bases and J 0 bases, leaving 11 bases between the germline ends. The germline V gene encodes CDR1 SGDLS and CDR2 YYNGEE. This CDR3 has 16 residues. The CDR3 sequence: CASSVGAGISTDTQYF. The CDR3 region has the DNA TGTGCCAGCAGCGTAGGGGCAGGGATTAGCACAGATACGCAGTATTTT.